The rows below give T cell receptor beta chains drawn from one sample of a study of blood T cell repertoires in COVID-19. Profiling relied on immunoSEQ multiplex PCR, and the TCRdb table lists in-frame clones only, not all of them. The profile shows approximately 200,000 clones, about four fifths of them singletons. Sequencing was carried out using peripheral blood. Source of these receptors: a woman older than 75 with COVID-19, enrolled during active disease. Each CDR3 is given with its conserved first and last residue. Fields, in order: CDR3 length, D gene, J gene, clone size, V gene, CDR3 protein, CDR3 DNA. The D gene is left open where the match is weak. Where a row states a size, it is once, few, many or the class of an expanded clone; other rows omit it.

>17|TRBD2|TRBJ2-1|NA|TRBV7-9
CASSSLPSGGRKVEQFF
TGTGCCAGCAGCTCCCTCCCTAGCGGGGGGCGGAAGGTGGAGCAGTTCTTC
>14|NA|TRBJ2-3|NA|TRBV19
CASTSPGGKDTQYF
TGTGCCAGTACCTCCCCGGGGGGCAAAGATACGCAGTATTTT
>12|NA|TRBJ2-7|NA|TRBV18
CASSPDQAKQYF
TGTGCCAGCTCACCCGATCAGGCCAAGCAGTACTTC
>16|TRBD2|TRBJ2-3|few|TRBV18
CASSQREARRTDTQYF
TGTGCCAGCTCACAGCGGGAGGCTCGCCGAACAGATACGCAGTATTTT
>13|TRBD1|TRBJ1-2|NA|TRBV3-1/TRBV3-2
CASSRDRDSRYTF
TGTGCCAGCAGCCGCGACCGGGACAGCCGCTACACCTTC
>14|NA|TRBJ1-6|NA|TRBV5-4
CASSIQGSGSPLHF
TGTGCCAGCAGCATTCAGGGGAGTGGTTCACCCCTCCACTTT
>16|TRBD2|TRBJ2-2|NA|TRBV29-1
CSVEGGLAGDHGELFF
TGCAGCGTTGAGGGGGGACTAGCGGGAGATCACGGGGAGCTGTTTTTT
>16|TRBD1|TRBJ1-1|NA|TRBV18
CASSPATGGDNTEAFF
TGTGCCAGCTCACCAGCAACAGGGGGCGACAACACTGAAGCTTTCTTT
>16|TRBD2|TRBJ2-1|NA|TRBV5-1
CASSLDGTSGHNEQFF
TGCGCCAGCAGCTTGGATGGGACTAGCGGACACAATGAGCAGTTCTTC
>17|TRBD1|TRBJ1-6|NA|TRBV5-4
CASSSPGQGLGNSPLHF
TGTGCCAGCAGCTCGCCGGGACAGGGGCTTGGGAATTCACCCCTCCACTTT